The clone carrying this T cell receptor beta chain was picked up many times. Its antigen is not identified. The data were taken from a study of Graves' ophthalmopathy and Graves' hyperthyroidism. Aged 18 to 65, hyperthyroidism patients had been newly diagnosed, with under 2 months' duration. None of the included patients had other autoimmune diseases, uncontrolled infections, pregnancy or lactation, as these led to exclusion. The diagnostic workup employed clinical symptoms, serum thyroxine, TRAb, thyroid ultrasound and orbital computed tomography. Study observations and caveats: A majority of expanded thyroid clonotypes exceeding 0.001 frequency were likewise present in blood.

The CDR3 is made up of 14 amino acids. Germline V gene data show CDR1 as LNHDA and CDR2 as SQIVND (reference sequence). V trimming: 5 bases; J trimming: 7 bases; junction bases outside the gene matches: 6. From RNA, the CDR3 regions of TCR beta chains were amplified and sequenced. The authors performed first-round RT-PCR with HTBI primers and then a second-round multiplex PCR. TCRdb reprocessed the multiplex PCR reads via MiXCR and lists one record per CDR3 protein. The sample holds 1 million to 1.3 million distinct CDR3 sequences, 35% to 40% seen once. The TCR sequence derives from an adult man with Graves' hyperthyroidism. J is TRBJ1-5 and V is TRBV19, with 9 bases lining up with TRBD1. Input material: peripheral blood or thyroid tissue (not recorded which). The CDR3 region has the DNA TGTGCCAGTAGTTATGGGACAGGGATCCAGCCCCAGCATTTT. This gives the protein CASSYGTGIQPQHF.